The clone carrying this T cell receptor beta chain was picked up a small number of times. The data derive from a study of T-cell reconstitution after alpha-beta-depleted transplantation in children. Molecular barcoding with unique molecular identifiers was used for the TCRbeta library. TCRdb recomputed calls from the PCR reads with MiXCR, one row per CDR3 protein. In the table there are around 250,000 distinct CDR3 sequences, 9.9% of which are singletons. V lost 7 bases to trimming and J lost 6 bases, with 16 bases between them. The CDR3 runs to 14 residues. The V gene's germline CDR1 is SEHNR and CDR2 FQNEAQ (reference sequence).

This sequence joins TRBV7-9 and TRBJ2-1; perhaps TRBD1 as D (5 bases). This receptor was taken from a human donor who donated a stem cell graft to a child with SCID. The source was PBMCs from the stem cell graft donor, collected from the stem cell graft. CDR3 bases: TGTGCCAGCAAGGGCGCAGGGATGAGCAATGAGCAGTTCTTC. Its translation is CASKGAGMSNEQFF.